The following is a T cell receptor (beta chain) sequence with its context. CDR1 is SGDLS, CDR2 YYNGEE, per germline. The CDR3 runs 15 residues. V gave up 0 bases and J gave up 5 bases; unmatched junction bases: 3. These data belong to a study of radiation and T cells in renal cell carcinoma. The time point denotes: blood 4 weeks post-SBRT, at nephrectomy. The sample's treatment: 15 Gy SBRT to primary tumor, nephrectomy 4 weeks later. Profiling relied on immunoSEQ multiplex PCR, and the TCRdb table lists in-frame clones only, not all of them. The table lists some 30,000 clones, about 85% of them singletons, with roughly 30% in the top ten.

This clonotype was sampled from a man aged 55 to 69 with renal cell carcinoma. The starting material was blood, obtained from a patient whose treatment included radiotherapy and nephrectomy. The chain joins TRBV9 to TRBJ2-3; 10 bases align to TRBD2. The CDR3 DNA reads TGTGCCAGCAGCGTAGTTAGCGGGGGGCGAGATACGCAGTATTTT. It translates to CASSVVSGGRDTQYF. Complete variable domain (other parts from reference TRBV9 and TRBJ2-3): DSGVTQTPKHLITATGQRVTLRCSPRSGDLSVYWYQQSLDQGLQFLIQYYNGEERAKGNILERFSAQQFPDLHSELNLSSLELGDSALYFCASSVVSGGRDTQYFGPGTRLTVL.